This is a list of T cell receptor beta chains from one sample in a study of T cell responses to AZD1222 COVID-19 vaccine. Sequenced by immunoSEQ multiplex PCR; TCRdb stores in-frame clones only, minus some. The sample includes 100,000 to 150,000 clones, around 83% of them seen just once. Here the sequenced sample was peripheral blood, taken on day 0 of AZD1222 vaccination. All receptors derive from an adult in good health. Both conserved end residues are part of each CDR3. The D gene is left open where the match is weak. Expanded clones are given a class, and other clones once, few, many or no size at all.

>15|TRBV5-5|-|-|TRBJ2-7
CASSLEGDSSYEQYF
TGTGCCAGCAGCTTGGAGGGGGATTCCTCCTACGAGCAGTACTTC
>17|TRBV5-1|-|TRBD2|TRBJ2-3
CASSLQLAGEGGDTQYF
TGCGCCAGCAGCTTGCAACTAGCGGGAGAGGGGGGAGATACGCAGTATTTT
>14|TRBV15|-|-|TRBJ2-2
CATRNFLETGELFF
TGTGCCACCAGGAACTTTCTGGAAACCGGGGAGCTGTTTTTT
>14|TRBV7-3|-|-|TRBJ2-3
CASSPVGGTDTQYF
TGTGCCAGCAGTCCCGTTGGGGGCACAGATACGCAGTATTTT
>18|TRBV4-3|-|-|TRBJ2-2
CASSQDRVGYLNTGELFF
TGCGCCAGCAGCCAAGATAGGGTTGGGTACCTGAACACCGGGGAGCTGTTTTTT
>12|TRBV28|-|-|TRBJ2-1
CASSLFSGEQFF
TGTGCCAGCAGTTTATTCAGCGGTGAGCAGTTCTTC
>12|TRBV28|-|TRBD2|TRBJ2-7
CASSLRLAGQYF
TGTGCCAGCAGTCTCAGACTAGCGGGGCAGTACTTC
>16|TRBV11-1|-|-|TRBJ1-6
CASSPDGAGMGSPLHF
TGTGCCAGCAGCCCAGACGGGGCCGGAATGGGTTCACCCCTCCACTTT
>14|TRBV9|-|TRBD1|TRBJ2-7
CASSPRDRETEQYF
TGTGCCAGCAGCCCGCGGGACAGGGAAACCGAGCAGTACTTC
>13|TRBV6-5|-|-|TRBJ2-7
CASRSGLSYEQYF
TGTGCCAGCAGGTCCGGACTGTCCTACGAGCAGTACTTC
>19|TRBV29-1|-|TRBD2|TRBJ2-3
CSVEPGLAGGNPSTDTQYF
TGCAGCGTTGAGCCGGGACTAGCGGGAGGAAATCCTAGCACAGATACGCAGTATTTT
>14|TRBV7-2|-|-|TRBJ2-3
CASSDGPTTDTQYF
TGTGCCAGCAGCGACGGGCCTACCACAGATACGCAGTATTTT
>17|TRBV7-6|-|-|TRBJ1-1
CASSLAPGVKRNTEAFF
TGTGCCAGCAGCTTAGCGCCGGGGGTCAAACGGAACACTGAAGCTTTCTTT
>14|TRBV7-8|-|-|TRBJ2-7
CASSLARTRNEQYF
TGTGCCAGCAGCTTAGCGCGCACTCGAAACGAGCAGTACTTC
>12|TRBV6-5|-|-|TRBJ1-1
CASKPGHFEAFF
TGTGCCAGCAAACCGGGACACTTTGAAGCTTTCTTT
>15|TRBV6-1|-|-|TRBJ2-2
CASSEWGMGIGELFF
TGTGCCAGCAGTGAATGGGGGATGGGAATCGGGGAGCTGTTTTTT
>14|TRBV6-1|-|-|TRBJ1-5
CASSERLGNQPQHF
TGTGCCAGCAGTGAACGTCTGGGCAATCAGCCCCAGCATTTT
>15|TRBV11-3|-|TRBD2|TRBJ2-1
CASSLSGGANNEQFF
TGTGCCAGCAGTCTGAGCGGGGGGGCTAACAATGAGCAGTTCTTC
>16|TRBV18|-|TRBD1|TRBJ1-1
CASSPVGQGDGTEAFF
TGTGCCAGCTCACCAGTTGGACAGGGGGATGGCACTGAAGCTTTCTTT
>15|TRBV3-1/TRBV3-2|-|-|TRBJ1-6
CASSQDGQAWSPLHF
TGTGCCAGCAGCCAAGATGGGCAGGCTTGGTCACCCCTCCACTTT
>18|TRBV19|-|-|TRBJ2-5
CASSIGGWGIGGAETQYF
TGTGCCAGTAGTATAGGAGGTTGGGGAATCGGCGGGGCAGAGACCCAGTACTTC
>13|TRBV6-5|many|TRBD1|TRBJ1-5
CAIDRGFNQPQHF
TGTGCCATCGACAGGGGTTTCAATCAGCCCCAGCATTTT
>14|TRBV6-5|-|-|TRBJ1-1
CASTEDTFRTEAFF
TGTGCCAGCACCGAGGACACCTTTAGGACTGAAGCTTTCTTT
>13|TRBV28|once|-|TRBJ1-1
CASSLTPDPKAFF
TGTGCCAGCAGTTTGACCCCGGACCCTAAAGCTTTCTTT
>14|TRBV5-1|-|-|TRBJ2-2
CASSLKADAGELFF
TGCGCCAGCAGCTTAAAGGCAGATGCCGGGGAGCTGTTTTTT
>13|TRBV9|once|-|TRBJ1-6
CASSATVDSPLHF
TGTGCCAGCAGCGCGACGGTAGATTCACCCCTCCACTTT
>15|TRBV19|-|-|TRBJ2-5
CASSISAEGLETQYF
TGTGCCAGTAGTATATCGGCCGAGGGTCTCGAGACCCAGTACTTC
>15|TRBV6-1|-|TRBD1|TRBJ1-5
CASSEPDRVYQPQHF
TGTGCCAGCAGTGAACCCGACAGGGTATATCAGCCCCAGCATTTT
>15|TRBV5-1|-|-|TRBJ2-3
CASSLEGRRTDTQYF
TGCGCCAGCAGCTTGGAGGGGAGGCGGACAGATACGCAGTATTTT
>15|TRBV7-2|-|TRBD2|TRBJ2-7
CASSLAGGDPYEQYF
TGTGCCAGCAGCCTAGCGGGAGGCGACCCCTACGAGCAGTACTTC
>13|TRBV19|-|TRBD1|TRBJ1-2
CASSIGTGSYYTF
TGTGCCAGTAGTATAGGGACAGGGTCATACTACACCTTC
>14|TRBV9|-|-|TRBJ2-5
CASSVSYRPEAQYF
TGTGCCAGCAGCGTTTCTTATCGTCCTGAGGCCCAGTACTTC
>15|TRBV28|-|-|TRBJ1-5
CASSLPRHSNQPQHF
TGTGCCAGCAGTTTACCTAGACATAGCAATCAGCCCCAGCATTTT
>13|TRBV6-5|once|-|TRBJ1-2
CASRRTWADGYTF
TGTGCCAGCAGACGTACTTGGGCAGATGGCTACACCTTC
>14|TRBV5-6|-|TRBD1|TRBJ1-5
CASSRQGVNQPQHF
TGTGCCAGCAGCCGACAGGGTGTTAATCAGCCCCAGCATTTT
>17|TRBV10-1|-|TRBD2|TRBJ2-7
CASKASGLLAAAYEQYF
TGCGCCAGCAAGGCGTCAGGGCTACTAGCGGCCGCCTACGAGCAGTACTTC
>13|TRBV7-2|-|TRBD1|TRBJ1-1
CASSFRQGIEAFF
TGTGCCAGCAGCTTTCGACAGGGGATTGAAGCTTTCTTT
>13|TRBV4-1|-|-|TRBJ1-1
CASTGGRGTEAFF
TGCGCCAGCACAGGAGGTAGGGGAACTGAAGCTTTCTTT
>13|TRBV12-3/TRBV12-4|-|-|TRBJ1-5
CASSFAGTQPQHF
TGTGCCAGCAGTTTTGCAGGGACTCAGCCCCAGCATTTT
>15|TRBV7-3|-|TRBD1|TRBJ2-1
CASSFSGQVYNEQFF
TGTGCCAGCAGCTTCTCCGGACAGGTCTACAATGAGCAGTTCTTC
>12|TRBV12-3/TRBV12-4|-|-|TRBJ2-1
CASISLYNEQFF
TGTGCCAGCATCAGCCTCTACAATGAGCAGTTCTTC